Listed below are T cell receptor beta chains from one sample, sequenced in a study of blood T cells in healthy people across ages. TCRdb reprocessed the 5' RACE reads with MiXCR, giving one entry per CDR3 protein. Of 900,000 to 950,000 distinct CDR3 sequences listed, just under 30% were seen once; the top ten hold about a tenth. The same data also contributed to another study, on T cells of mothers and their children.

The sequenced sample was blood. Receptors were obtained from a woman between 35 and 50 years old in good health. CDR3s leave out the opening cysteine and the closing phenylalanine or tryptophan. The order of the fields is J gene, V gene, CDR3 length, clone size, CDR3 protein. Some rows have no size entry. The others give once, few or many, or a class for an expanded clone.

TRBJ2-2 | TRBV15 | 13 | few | ATSQNGGATGELF
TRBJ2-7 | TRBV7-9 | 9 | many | ASSSTSEQY
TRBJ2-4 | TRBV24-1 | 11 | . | ATSDGPSSIQY
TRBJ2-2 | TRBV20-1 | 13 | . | SARDVQLNTGELF
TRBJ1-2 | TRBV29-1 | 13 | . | SVDRTEASSYGYT
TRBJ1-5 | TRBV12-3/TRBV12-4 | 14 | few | ASSRRDRGRNQPQH
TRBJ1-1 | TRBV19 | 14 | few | ASRSPADPKDTEAF
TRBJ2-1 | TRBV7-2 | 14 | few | ASIPRGEGSNNEQF
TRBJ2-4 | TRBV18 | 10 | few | ASSRAGNIQY
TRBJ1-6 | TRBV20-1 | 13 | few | SAREVGASNSPLH
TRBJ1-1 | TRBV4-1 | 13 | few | ASSQEGQGWTEAF
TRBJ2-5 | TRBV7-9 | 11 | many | ASRDRGGETQY
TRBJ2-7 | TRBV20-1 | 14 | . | SAQGDSQKALYEQY
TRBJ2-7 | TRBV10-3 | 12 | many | AIREGRGSYEQY
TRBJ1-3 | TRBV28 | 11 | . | ASSHYRENTIY
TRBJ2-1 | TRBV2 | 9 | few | ANNERGLQF
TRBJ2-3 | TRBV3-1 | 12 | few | ASRPDRSTDTQY
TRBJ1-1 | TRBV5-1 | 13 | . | ASEGSGPLGTEAF
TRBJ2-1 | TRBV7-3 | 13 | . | ASSPDGGAYNEQF
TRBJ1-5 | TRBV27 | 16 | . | ASSPGPGAEVLYQPQH
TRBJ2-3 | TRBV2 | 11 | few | ASSQDSGDTQY
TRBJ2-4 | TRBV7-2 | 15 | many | ASSFGGGAGGRSIQY
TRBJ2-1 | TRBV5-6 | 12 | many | ASSFSVSYNEQF
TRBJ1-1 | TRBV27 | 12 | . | ASSSLAGFTEAF
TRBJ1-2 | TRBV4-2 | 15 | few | ASSQESVEQTSYGYT
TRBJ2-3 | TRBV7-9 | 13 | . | ASRPGGGLTDTQY
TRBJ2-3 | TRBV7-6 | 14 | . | ASSPRVAGGTDTQY
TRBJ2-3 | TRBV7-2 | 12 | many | ASSLGGVADTQY
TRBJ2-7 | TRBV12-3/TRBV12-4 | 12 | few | ASSLLGSNYEQY
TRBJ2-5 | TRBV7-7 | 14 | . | ASSPSPASGEETQY
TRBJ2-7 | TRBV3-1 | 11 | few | ASSQDWTGEQY
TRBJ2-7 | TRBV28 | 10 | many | ASTRSSYEQY
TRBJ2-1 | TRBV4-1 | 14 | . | ASSQDRGAPYNEQF
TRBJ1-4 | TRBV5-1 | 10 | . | ASRDWQEKLF
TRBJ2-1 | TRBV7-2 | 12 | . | ASSLPLARNEQF
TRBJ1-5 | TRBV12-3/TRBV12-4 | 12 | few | ASRGLNSNQPQH
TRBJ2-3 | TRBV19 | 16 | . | ASSIDSLLGSGTDTQY
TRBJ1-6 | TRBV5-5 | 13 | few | ASSPSVVGKSPLH
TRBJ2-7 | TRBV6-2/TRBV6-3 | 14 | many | ASNPLGTGASYEQY
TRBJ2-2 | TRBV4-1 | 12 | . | ASSQTTLSGELF
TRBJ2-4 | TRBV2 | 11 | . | ASGQGRENIQY
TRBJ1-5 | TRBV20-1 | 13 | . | SARSMDRAIQPQH
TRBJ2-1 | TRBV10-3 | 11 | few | AISDQQGNEQF
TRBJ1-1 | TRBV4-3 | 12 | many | ASSQDITNTEAF
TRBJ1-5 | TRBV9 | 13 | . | ASSSGQGAREPQH
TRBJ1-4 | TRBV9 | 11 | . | ASSPGWRSKLF
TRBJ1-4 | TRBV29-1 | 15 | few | SVDRSGTGGRGEKRF
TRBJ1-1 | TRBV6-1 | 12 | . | ASGEFGGNTEAF
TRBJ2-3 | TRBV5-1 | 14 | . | ASSLGALQRTDTQY
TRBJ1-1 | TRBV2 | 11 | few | ASSELGDREAF
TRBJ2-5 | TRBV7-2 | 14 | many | ASSLTRLAERETQY
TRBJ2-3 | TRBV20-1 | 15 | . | SAPGREPATFTDTQY
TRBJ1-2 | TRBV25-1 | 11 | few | ASSDPGALSCT